This T cell receptor (beta chain) was documented in a study of blood T cells in healthy people across ages. Regarding the study as a whole: The study could not conclusively compare naive and antigen-experienced cells, given its unsorted PBMCs.

A second PCR, run for about 7 to 11 cycles, used a sample-barcoded 5' primer plus a J-beta primer mix. Tagging of each cDNA molecule was performed by a template-switch adaptor with 12 random nucleotides. Each CDR3 protein is one row after TCRdb ran MiXCR on the 5' RACE reads. The sample has 1.2 million to 1.5 million distinct CDR3 sequences; about 43% are singletons. Points on this clonotype: Its antigen remains unknown. A junction end diverges from the germline sequence, so it may reflect a read error.

Donation came from healthy Caucasian individuals in Russia who were aged about 6 to 95. Isolating PBMCs gave at least 6.5 million of these cells per sample. Germline V gene lookup returns CDR1 LGHDT and CDR2 YNNKEL (reference sequence). CDR3 length: 16 residues. The TCR sequence derives from a woman younger than 35 in good health. Source material: blood. The chain links TRBV3-1 to TRBJ2-3, with D unresolved. CDR3 loop: CTSSQGYSTSTDTQYF. In DNA, the CDR3 is TGTACCAGCAGCCAAGGGTACAGCACTAGCACAGATACGCAGTATTTT.